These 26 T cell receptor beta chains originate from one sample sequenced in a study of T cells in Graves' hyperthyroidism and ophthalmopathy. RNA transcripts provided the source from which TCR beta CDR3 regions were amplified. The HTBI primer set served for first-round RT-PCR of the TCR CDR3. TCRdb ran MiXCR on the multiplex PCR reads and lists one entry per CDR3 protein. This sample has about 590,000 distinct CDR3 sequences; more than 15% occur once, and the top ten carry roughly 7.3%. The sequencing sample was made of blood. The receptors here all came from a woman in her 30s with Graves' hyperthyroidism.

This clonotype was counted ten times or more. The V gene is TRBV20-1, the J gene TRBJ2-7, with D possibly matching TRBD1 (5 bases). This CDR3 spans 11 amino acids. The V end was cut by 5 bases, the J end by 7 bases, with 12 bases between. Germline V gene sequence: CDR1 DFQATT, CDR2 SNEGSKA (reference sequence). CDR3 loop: CSAPGSREQYF. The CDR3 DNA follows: TGCAGTGCTCCAGGGTCACGGGAGCAGTACTTC.

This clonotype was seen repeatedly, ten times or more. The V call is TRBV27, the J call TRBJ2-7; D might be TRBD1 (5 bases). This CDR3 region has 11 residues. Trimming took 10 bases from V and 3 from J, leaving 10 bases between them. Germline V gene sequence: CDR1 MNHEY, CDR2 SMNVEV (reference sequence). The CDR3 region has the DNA TGTGCCACCAGGGTTAACTACGAGCAGTACTTC. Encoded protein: CATRVNYEQYF.

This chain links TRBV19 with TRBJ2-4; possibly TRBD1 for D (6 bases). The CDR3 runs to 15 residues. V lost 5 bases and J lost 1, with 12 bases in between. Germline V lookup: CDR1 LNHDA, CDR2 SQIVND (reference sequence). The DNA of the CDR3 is TGTGCCAGTAGTCTACAGGGTTGGGCCAAAAACATTCAGTACTTC. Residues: CASSLQGWAKNIQYF.

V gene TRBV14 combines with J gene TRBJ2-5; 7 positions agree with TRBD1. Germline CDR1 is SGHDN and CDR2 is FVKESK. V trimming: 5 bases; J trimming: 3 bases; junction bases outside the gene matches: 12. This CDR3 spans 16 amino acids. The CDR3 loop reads CASSYPTRQGKETQYF. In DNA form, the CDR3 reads TGTGCCAGCAGCTACCCGACGAGACAGGGAAAAGAGACCCAGTACTTC.

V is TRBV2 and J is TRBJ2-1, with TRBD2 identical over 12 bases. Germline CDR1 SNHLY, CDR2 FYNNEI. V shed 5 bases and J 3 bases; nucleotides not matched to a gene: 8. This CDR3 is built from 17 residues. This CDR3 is CASSKGLAGWDYNEQFF. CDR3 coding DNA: TGTGCCAGCAGTAAAGGACTAGCGGGATGGGACTACAATGAGCAGTTCTTC. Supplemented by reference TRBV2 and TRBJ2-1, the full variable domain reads EPEVTQTPSHQVTQMGQEVILRCVPISNHLYFYWYRQILGQKVEFLVSFYNNEISEKSEIFDDQFSVERPDGSNFTLKIRSTKLEDSAMYFCASSKGLAGWDYNEQFFGPGTRLTVL.

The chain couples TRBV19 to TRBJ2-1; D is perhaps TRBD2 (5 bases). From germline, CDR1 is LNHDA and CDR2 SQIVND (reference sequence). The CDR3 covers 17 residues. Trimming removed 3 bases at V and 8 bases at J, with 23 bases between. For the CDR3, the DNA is TGTGCCAGTAGTATTCTTTATAGGGAGAAAGGGTTCGATGAGCAGTTCTTC. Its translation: CASSILYREKGFDEQFF.

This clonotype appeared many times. This CDR3 reads CASSILGGAHREQYF. The CDR3 DNA reads TGTGCCAGCAGCATTCTAGGGGGGGCGCATCGCGAGCAGTACTTC. The J gene is TRBJ2-7, the V gene TRBV7-6; D is possibly TRBD2 (7 bases). V was clipped by 5 bases and J by 6 bases, with 20 bases between them. The CDR3 spans 15 residues. CDR1 SGHVS and CDR2 FNYEAQ come from the germline V gene.

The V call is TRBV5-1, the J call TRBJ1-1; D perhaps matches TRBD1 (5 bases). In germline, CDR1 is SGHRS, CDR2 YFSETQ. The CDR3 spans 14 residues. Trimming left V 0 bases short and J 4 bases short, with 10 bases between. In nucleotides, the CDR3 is TGCGCCAGCAGCTTGGGACTTGGGGGCACTGAAGCTTTCTTT. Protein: CASSLGLGGTEAFF.

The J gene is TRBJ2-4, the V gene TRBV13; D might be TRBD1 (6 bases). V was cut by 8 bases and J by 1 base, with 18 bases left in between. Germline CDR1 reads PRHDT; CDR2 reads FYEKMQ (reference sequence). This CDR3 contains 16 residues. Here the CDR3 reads CASGFSTGYAKNIQYF. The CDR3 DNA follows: TGTGCCAGCGGGTTTTCAACAGGGTATGCCAAAAACATTCAGTACTTC. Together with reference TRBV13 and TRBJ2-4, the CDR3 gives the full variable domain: AAGVIQSPRHLIKEKRETATLKCYPIPRHDTVYWYQQGPGQDPQFLISFYEKMQSDKGSIPDRFSAQQFSDYHSELNMSSLELGDSALYFCASGFSTGYAKNIQYFGAGTRLSVL.

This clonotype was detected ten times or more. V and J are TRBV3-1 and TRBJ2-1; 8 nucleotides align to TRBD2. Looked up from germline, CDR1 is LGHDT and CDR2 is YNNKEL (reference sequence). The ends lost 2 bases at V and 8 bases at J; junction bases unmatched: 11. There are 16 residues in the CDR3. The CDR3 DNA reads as TGTGCCAGCAGCCAATTTCCCGGAGCGGGAGCATATGAGCAGTTCTTC. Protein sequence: CASSQFPGAGAYEQFF.

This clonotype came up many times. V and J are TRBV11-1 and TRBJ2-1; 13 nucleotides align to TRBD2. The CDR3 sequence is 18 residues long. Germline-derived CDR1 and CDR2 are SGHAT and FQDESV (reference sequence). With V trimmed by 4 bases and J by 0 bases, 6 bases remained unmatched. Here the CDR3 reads CASSSGLAGESSYNEQFF. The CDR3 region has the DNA TGTGCCAGCAGCTCAGGACTAGCGGGGGAAAGCTCCTACAATGAGCAGTTCTTC.

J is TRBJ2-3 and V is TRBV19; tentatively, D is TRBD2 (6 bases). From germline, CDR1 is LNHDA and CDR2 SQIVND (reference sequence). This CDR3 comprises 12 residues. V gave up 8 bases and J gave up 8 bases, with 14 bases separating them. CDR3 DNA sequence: TGTGCCAGTTCGACTAGTGGAGGTACGCAGTATTTT. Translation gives CASSTSGGTQYF.

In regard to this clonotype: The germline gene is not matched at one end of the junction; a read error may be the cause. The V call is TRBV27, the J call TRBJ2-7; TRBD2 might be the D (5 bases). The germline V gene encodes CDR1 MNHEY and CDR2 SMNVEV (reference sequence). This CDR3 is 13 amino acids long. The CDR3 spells CASRPDSYDEQHF. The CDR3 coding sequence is TGTGCCAGCAGGCCGGACTCCTATGACGAGCAGCACTTC.

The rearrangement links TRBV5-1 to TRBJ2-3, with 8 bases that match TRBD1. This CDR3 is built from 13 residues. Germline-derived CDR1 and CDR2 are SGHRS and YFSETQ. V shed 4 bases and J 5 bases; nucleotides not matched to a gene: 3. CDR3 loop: CASSETGEDTQYF. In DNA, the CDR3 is TGCGCCAGCAGCGAGACAGGGGAAGATACGCAGTATTTT.

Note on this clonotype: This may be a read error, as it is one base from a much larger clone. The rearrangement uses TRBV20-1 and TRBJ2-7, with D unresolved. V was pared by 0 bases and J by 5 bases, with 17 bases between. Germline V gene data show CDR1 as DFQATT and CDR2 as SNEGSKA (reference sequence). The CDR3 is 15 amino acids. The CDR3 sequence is CSARDGLPALDEQYF. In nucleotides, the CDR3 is TGCAGTGCTAGAGATGGGTTACCCGCGCTAGACGAGCAGTACTTC.

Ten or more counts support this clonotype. The CDR3 DNA reads as TGCAGCGTTGATAGCGGGAAGCACGAGCAGTACTTC. Protein sequence: CSVDSGKHEQYF. The chain couples TRBV29-1 to TRBJ2-7, with 8 bases fitting TRBD2. Germline values: CDR1 SQVTM, CDR2 ANQGSEA. There are 12 residues in the CDR3. V trimming: 3 bases; J trimming: 5 bases; junction bases outside the gene matches: 3.

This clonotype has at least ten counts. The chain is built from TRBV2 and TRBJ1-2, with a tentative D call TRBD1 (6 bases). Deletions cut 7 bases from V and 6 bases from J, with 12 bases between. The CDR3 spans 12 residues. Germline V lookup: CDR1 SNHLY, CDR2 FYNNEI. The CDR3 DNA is TGTGCCAGCAAGAGGACAGTCGATGGCTACACCTTC. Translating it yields CASKRTVDGYTF. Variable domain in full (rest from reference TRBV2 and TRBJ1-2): EPEVTQTPSHQVTQMGQEVILRCVPISNHLYFYWYRQILGQKVEFLVSFYNNEISEKSEIFDDQFSVERPDGSNFTLKIRSTKLEDSAMYFCASKRTVDGYTFGSGTRLTVV.

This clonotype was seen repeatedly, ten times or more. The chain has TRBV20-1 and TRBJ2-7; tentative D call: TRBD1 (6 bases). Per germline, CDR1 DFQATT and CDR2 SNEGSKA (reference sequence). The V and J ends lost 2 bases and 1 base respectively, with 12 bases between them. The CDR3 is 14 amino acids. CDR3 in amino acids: CSARRGYQSYEQYF. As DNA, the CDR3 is TGCAGTGCTAGAAGGGGGTACCAGTCCTACGAGCAGTACTTC.

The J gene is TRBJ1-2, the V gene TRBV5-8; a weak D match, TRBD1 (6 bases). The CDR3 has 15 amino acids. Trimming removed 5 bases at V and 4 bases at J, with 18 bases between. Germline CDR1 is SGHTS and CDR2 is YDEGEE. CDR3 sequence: CASSLQGRLAYGYTF. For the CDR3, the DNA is TGTGCCAGCAGTCTACAGGGCCGACTAGCCTATGGCTACACCTTC.

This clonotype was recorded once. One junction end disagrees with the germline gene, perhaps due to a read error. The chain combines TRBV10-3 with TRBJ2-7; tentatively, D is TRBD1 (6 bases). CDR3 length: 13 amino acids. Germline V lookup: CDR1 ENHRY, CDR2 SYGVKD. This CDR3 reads CATSERTGHEQYF. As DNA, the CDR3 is TGTGCCACCAGTGAGAGAACAGGGCACGAGCAGTACTTC.

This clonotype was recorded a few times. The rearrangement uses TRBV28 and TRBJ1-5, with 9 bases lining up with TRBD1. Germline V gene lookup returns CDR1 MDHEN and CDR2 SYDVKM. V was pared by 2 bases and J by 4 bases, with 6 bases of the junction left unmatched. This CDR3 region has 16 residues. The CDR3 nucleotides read TGTGCCAGCAGTTTAAGGGACAGGGTTGTAAATCAGCCCCAGCATTTT. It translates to CASSLRDRVVNQPQHF.

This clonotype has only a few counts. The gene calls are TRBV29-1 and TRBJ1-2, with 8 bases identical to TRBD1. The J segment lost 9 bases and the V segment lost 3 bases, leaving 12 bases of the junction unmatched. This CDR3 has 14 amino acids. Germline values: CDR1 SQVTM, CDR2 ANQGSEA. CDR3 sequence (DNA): TGCAGCGTTGACCGCGATACAGGGGGAAATAGCTACACCTTC. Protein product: CSVDRDTGGNSYTF.

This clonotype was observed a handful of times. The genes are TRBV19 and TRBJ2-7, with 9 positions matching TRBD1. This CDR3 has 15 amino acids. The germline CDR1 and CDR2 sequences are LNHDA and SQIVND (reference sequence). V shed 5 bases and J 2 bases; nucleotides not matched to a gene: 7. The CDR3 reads CASSPWTGATYEQYF. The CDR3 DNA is TGTGCCAGTAGTCCCTGGACAGGGGCGACCTACGAGCAGTACTTC.

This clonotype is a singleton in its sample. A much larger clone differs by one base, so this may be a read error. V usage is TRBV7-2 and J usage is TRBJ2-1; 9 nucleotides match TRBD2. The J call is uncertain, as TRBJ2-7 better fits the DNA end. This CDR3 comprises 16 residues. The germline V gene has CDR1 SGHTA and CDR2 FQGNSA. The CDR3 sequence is CASSLASGRSYNEQYF. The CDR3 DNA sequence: TGTGCCAGCAGCTTGGCCAGCGGGAGGTCCTACAATGAGCAGTACTTC.

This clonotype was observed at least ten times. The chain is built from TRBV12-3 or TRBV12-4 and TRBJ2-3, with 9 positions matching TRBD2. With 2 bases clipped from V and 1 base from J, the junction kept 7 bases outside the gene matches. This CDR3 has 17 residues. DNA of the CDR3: TGTGCCAGCAGTTTATCGCGGGAGGGCCTAGGCACAGATACGCAGTATTTT. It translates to CASSLSREGLGTDTQYF.

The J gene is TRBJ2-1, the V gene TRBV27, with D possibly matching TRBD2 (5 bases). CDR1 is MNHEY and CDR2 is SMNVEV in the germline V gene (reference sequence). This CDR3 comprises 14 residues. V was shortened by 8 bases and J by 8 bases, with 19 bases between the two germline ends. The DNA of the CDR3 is TGTGCCAGCTCATCCGAGGCTAGCATCTATGAGCAGTTCTTC. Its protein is CASSSEASIYEQFF.